This T cell receptor beta chain emerged from a study of blood T cell repertoires in COVID-19. Study-level information: Material from acute and convalescent COVID-19 was sourced from the United States, Italy and Spain. Nucleic acid was either cDNA or gDNA, and it came from T cells, B-cell-depleted T cells, or PBMCs.

Using immunoSEQ multiplex PCR, the repertoire was profiled, and TCRdb retains in-frame clones only, with some absent. The sample consists of about 88,000 clones, 90% of them appearing once. V lost 3 bases and J lost 5, with 11 bases in between. The CDR3 totals 14 residues. Germline-derived CDR1 and CDR2 are LGHNA and YSLEER. The receptor was derived from a man aged 18 to 35 with COVID-19, enrolled during active disease. The chain has TRBV4-3 and TRBJ2-1; D perhaps matches TRBD2 (6 bases). Sequenced: peripheral blood. The CDR3 coding sequence is TGCGCCAGCAGCCACCTGACTAGGGACAATGAGCAGTTCTTC. Translation gives CASSHLTRDNEQFF.